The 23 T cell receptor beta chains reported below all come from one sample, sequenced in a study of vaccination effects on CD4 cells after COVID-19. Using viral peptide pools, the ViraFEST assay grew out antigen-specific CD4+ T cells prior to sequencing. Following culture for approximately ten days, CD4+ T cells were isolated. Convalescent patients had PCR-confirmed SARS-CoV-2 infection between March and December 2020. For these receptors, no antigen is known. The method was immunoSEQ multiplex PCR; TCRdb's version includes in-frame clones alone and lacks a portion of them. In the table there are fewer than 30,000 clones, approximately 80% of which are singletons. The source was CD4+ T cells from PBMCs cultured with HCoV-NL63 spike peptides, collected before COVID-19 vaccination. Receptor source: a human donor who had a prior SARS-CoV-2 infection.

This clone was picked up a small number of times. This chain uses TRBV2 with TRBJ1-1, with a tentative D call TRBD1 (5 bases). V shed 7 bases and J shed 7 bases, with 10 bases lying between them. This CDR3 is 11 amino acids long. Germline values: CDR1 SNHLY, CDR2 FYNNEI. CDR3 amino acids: CASTSGGEAFF. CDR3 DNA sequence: TGTGCCAGCACGTCGGGGGGTGAAGCTTTCTTT. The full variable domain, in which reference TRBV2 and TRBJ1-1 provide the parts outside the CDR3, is EPEVTQTPSHQVTQMGQEVILRCVPISNHLYFYWYRQILGQKVEFLVSFYNNEISEKSEIFDDQFSVERPDGSNFTLKIRSTKLEDSAMYFCASTSGGEAFFGQGTRLTVV.

The CDR3 region is CASSLGGVYNEQFF. In nucleotides, the CDR3 is TGTGCCAGCAGCTTAGGGGGGGTCTACAATGAGCAGTTCTTC. V gene TRBV7-2 combines with J gene TRBJ2-1, with D possibly matching TRBD2 (6 bases). V was pared by 1 base and J by 3 bases, with 7 bases between. CDR3 size: 14 residues. CDR1 and CDR2 (germline): SGHTA, FQGNSA.

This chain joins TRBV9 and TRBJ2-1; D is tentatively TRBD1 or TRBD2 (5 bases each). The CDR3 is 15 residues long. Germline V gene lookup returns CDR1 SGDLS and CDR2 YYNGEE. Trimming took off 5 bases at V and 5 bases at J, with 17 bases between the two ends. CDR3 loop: CASSDHPRDDNEQFF. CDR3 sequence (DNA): TGTGCCAGCAGTGACCATCCCCGGGACGACAATGAGCAGTTCTTC.

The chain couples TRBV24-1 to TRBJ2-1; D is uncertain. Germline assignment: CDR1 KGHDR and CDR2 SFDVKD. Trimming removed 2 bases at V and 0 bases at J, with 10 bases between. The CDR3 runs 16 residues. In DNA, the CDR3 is TGTGCCACCAGTGATTCGATCCCGAGCTCCTACAATGAGCAGTTCTTC. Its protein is CATSDSIPSSYNEQFF.

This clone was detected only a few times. The DNA of the CDR3 is TGTGCCAGCTCACCACCGCGGCCTCTCCCCTACGAGCAGTACTTC. Translated: CASSPPRPLPYEQYF. The chain carries TRBV18 and TRBJ2-7, with unresolved D. V dropped 0 bases and J dropped 2 bases, with 11 bases sitting between them. CDR1 is KGHSH, CDR2 LQKENI, per germline. The length of the CDR3 is 15 residues. Full variable domain (rest looked up from reference TRBV18 and TRBJ2-7): NAGVMQNPRHLVRRRGQEARLRCSPMKGHSHVYWYRQLPEEGLKFMVYLQKENIIDESGMPKERFSAEFPKEGPSILRIQQVVRGDSAAYFCASSPPRPLPYEQYFGPGTRLTVT.

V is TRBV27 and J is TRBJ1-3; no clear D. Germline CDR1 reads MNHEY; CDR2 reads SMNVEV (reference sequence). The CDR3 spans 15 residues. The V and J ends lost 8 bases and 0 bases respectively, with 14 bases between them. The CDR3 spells CASAKGLSSGNTIYF. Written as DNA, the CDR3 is TGTGCCAGCGCCAAAGGCCTGAGCTCTGGAAACACCATATATTTT.

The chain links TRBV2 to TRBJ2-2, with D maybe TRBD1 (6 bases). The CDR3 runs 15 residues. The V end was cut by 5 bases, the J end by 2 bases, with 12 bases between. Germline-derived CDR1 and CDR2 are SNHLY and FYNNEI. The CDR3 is CASSRWGQNTGELFF. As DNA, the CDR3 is TGTGCCAGCAGTAGGTGGGGACAAAACACCGGGGAGCTGTTTTTT.

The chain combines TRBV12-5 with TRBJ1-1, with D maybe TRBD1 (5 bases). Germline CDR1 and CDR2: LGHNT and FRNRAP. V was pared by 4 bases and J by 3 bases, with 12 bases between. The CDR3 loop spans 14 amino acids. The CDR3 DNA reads TGTGCTAGTGGTTGGAACTTAGGGGACACTGAAGCTTTCTTT. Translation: CASGWNLGDTEAFF.

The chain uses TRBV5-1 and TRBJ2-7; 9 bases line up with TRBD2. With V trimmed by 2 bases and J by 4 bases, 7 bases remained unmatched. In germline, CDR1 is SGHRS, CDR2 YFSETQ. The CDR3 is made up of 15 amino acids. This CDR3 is CASSFIAGEGYEQYF. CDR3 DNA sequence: TGCGCCAGCAGCTTCATAGCGGGAGAGGGGTACGAGCAGTACTTC.

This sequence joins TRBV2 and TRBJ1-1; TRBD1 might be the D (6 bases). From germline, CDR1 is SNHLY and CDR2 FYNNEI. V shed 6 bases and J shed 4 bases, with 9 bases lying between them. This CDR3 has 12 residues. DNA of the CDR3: TGTGCCAGCAGGAAACAGGGCACTGAAGCTTTCTTT. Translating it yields CASRKQGTEAFF.

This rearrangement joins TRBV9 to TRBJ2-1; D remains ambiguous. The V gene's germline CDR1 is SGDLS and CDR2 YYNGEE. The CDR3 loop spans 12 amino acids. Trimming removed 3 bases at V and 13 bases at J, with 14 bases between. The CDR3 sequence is CASSAQHGLQFF. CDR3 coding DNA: TGTGCCAGCAGCGCCCAGCATGGCCTCCAGTTCTTC. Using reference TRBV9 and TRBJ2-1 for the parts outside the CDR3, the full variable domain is DSGVTQTPKHLITATGQRVTLRCSPRSGDLSVYWYQQSLDQGLQFLIQYYNGEERAKGNILERFSAQQFPDLHSELNLSSLELGDSALYFCASSAQHGLQFFGPGTRLTVL.

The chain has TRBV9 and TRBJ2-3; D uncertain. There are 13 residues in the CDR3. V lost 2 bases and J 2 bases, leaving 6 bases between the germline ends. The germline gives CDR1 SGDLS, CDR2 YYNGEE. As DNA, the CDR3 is TGTGCCAGCAGCGTGGACCCCACAGATACGCAGTATTTT. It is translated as CASSVDPTDTQYF.

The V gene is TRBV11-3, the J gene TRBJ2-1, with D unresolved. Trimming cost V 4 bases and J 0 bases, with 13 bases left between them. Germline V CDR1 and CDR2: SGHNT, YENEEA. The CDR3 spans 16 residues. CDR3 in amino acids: CASSYRLTRSYNEQFF. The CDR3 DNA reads TGTGCCAGCAGCTACCGATTGACCCGCTCCTACAATGAGCAGTTCTTC.

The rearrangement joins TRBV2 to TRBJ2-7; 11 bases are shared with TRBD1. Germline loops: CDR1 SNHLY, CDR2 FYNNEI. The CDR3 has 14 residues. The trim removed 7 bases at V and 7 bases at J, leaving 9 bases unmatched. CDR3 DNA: TGTGCCAGCACCGAAGGGACAGGGGGATGGGAGCAGTACTTC. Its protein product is CASTEGTGGWEQYF.

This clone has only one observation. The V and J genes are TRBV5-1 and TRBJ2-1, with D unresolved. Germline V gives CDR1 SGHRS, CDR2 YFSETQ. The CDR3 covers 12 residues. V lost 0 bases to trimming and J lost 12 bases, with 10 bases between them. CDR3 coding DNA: TGCGCCAGCAGCTTGGAACAACCCCTGCAGTTCTTC. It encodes CASSLEQPLQFF.

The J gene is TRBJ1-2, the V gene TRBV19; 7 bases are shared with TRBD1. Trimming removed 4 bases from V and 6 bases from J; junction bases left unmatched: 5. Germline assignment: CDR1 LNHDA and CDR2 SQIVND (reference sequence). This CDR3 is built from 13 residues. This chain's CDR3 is CASSTRGGNGYTF. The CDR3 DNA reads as TGTGCCAGTAGTACCAGGGGGGGGAATGGCTACACCTTC.

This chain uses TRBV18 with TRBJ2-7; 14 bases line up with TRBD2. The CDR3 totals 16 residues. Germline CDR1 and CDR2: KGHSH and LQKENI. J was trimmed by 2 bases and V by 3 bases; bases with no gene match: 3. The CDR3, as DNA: TGTGCCAGCTCACCCGGACTAGCGGGGGGTACCTACGAGCAGTACTTC. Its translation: CASSPGLAGGTYEQYF.

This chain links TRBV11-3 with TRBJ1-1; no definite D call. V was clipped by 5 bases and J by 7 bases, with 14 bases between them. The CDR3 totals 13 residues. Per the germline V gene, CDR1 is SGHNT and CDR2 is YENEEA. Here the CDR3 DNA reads TGTGCCAGCAGCGTCTTCCGATTCAGTGAAGCTTTCTTT. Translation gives CASSVFRFSEAFF.

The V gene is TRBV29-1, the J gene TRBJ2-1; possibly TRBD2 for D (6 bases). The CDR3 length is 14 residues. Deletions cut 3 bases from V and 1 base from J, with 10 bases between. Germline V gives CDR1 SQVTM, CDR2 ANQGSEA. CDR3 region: CSVDSGPSYNEQFF. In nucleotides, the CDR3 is TGCAGCGTTGATAGCGGACCTTCCTACAATGAGCAGTTCTTC.

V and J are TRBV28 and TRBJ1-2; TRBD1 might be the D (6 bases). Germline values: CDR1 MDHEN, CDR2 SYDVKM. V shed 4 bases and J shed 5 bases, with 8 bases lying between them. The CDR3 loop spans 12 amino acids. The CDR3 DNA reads TGTGCCAGCAGTTCGGGACAATATGGCTACACCTTC. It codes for CASSSGQYGYTF.

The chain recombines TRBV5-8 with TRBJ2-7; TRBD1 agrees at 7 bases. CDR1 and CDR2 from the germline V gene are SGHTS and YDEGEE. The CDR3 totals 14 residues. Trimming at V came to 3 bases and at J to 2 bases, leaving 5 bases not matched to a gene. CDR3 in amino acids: CASSSGQVTYEQYF. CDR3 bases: TGTGCCAGCAGCTCAGGACAGGTTACCTACGAGCAGTACTTC.

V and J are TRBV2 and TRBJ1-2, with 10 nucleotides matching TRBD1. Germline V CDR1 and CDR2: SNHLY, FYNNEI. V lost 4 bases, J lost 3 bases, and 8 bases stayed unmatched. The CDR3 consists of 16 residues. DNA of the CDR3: TGTGCCAGCAGTGCTCGGACAGGGGGTATCTACTATGGCTACACCTTC. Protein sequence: CASSARTGGIYYGYTF.

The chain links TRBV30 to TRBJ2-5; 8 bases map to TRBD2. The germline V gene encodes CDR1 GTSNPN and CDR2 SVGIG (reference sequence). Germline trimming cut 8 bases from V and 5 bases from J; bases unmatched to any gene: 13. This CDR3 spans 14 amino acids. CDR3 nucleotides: TGTGCCCTGGGGGTGGCGGGAGGTGGGGAGACCCAGTACTTC. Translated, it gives CALGVAGGGETQYF.